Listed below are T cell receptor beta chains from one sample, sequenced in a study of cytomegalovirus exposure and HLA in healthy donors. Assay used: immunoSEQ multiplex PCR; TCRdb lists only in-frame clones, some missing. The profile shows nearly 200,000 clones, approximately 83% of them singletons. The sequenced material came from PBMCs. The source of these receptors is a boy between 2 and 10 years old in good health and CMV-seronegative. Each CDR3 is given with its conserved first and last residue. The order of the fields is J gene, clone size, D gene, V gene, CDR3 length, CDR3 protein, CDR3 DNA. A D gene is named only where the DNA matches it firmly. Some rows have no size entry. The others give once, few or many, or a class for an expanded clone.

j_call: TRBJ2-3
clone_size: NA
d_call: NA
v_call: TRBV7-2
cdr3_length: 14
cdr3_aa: CASSTDGGTDTQYF
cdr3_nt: TGTGCCAGCAGCACGGACGGGGGCACAGATACGCAGTATTTT

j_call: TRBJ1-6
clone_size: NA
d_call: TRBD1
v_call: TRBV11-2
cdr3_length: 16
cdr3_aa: CASSFGGTGKNSPLHF
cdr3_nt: TGTGCCAGCAGCTTCGGAGGGACAGGGAAGAATTCACCCCTCCACTTT

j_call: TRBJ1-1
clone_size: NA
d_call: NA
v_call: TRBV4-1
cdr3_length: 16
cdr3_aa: CASSQVPQGSRTEAFF
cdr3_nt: TGCGCCAGCAGCCAAGTTCCTCAGGGTTCTCGCACTGAAGCTTTCTTT

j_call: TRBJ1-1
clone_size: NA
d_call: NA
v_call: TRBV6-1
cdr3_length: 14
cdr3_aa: CASDNRVEDTEAFF
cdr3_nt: TGTGCCAGCGATAACAGGGTCGAGGACACTGAAGCTTTCTTT

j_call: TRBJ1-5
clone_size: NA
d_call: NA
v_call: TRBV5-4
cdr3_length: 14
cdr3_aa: CASSRPTGPQPQHF
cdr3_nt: TGTGCCAGCAGCCGCCCGACAGGACCTCAGCCCCAGCATTTT

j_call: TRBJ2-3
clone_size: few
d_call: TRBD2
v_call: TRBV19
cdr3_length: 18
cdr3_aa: CASSPYPRTSGGADTQYF
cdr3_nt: TGTGCCAGTAGTCCATACCCTCGGACTAGCGGGGGGGCAGATACGCAGTATTTT

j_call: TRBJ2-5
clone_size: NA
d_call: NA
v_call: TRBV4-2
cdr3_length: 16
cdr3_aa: CASSQILGQLQETQYF
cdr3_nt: TGTGCCAGCAGCCAAATACTCGGACAGTTACAAGAGACCCAGTACTTC

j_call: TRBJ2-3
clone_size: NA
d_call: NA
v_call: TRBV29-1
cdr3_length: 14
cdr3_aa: CSVGYRLSTDTQYF
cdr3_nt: TGCAGCGTCGGATATAGACTGAGCACAGATACGCAGTATTTT

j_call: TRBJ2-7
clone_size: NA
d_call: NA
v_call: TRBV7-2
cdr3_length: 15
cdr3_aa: CASSLSGTLSYEQYF
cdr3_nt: TGTGCCAGCAGCCTCTCGGGTACCCTCTCCTACGAGCAGTACTTC

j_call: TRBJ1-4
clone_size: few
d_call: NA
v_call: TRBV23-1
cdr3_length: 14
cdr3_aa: CASTPPATYEKLFF
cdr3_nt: TGCGCCAGCACCCCCCCTGCTACTTATGAAAAACTGTTTTTT

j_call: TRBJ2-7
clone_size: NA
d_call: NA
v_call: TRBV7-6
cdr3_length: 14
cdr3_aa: CASSPGTGPYEQYF
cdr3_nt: TGTGCCAGCAGCCCAGGGACTGGCCCCTACGAGCAGTACTTC

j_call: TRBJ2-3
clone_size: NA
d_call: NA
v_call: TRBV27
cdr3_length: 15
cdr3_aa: CASSPSVVGTDTQYF
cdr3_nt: TGTGCCAGCAGTCCGTCGGTCGTGGGCACAGATACGCAGTATTTT

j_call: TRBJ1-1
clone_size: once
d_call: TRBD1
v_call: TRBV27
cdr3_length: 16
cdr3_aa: CASSLFGQGVNTEAFF
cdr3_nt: TGTGCCAGCAGTTTATTTGGGCAGGGGGTGAACACTGAAGCTTTCTTT

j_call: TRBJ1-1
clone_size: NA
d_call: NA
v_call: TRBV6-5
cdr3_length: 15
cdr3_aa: CASSYQAGVNTEAFF
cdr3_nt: TGTGCCAGCAGTTACCAAGCAGGGGTGAACACTGAAGCTTTCTTT

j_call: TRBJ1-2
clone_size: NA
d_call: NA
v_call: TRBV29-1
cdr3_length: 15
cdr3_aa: CSVDSVSGLDYGYTF
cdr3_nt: TGCAGCGTCGACTCGGTGTCAGGACTTGACTATGGCTACACCTTC

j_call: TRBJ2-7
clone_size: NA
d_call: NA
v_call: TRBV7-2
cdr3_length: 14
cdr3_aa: CASSWGGASYEQYF
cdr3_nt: TGTGCCAGCAGCTGGGGTGGGGCGTCCTACGAGCAGTACTTC

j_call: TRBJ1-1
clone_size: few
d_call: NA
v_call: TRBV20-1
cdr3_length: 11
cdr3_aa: CSARGGTEAFF
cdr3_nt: TGCAGTGCTAGGGGGGGGACTGAAGCTTTCTTT

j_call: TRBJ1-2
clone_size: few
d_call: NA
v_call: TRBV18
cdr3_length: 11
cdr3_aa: CASSPGAGYTF
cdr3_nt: TGTGCCAGCTCACCAGGGGCTGGCTACACCTTC

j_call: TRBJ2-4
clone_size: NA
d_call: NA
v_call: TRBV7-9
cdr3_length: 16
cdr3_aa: CASSRGRTLAKNIQYF
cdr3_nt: TGTGCCAGCAGCCGGGGGAGGACTCTAGCCAAAAACATTCAGTACTTC

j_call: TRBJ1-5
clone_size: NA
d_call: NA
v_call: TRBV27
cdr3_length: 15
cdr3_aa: CASSLSGGRDQPQHF
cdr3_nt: TGTGCCAGCAGTTTATCCGGGGGGCGGGATCAGCCCCAGCATTTT

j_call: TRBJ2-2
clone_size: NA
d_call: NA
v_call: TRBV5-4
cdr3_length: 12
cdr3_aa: CASSFSTGELFF
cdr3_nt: TGTGCCAGCAGCTTTTCGACCGGGGAGCTGTTTTTT

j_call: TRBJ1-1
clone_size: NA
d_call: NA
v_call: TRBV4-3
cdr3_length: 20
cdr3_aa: CASSQEAYVGGGKVNTEAFF
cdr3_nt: TGCGCCAGCAGCCAAGAAGCCTACGTCGGGGGGGGGAAGGTGAACACTGAAGCTTTCTTT

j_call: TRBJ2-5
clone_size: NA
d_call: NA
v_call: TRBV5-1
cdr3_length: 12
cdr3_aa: CASSLIQETQYF
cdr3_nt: TGCGCCAGCAGCTTGATACAAGAGACCCAGTACTTC

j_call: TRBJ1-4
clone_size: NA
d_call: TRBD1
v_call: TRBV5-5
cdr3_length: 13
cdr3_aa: CASSMGQFGKLFF
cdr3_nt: TGTGCCAGCAGTATGGGACAGTTCGGAAAACTGTTTTTT

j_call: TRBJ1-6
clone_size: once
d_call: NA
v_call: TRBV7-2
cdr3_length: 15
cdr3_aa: CASSLARQGNSPLHF
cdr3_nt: TGTGCCAGCAGCTTAGCGCGGCAGGGAAATTCACCCCTCCACTTT

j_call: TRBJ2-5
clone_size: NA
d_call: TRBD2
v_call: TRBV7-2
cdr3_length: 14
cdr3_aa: CASSLAGGQETQYF
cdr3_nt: TGTGCCAGCAGCTTAGCGGGAGGGCAAGAGACCCAGTACTTC

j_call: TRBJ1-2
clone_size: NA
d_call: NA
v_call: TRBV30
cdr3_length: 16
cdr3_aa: CAWRPFTGTLYYGYTF
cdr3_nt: TGTGCCTGGAGGCCTTTCACCGGGACACTGTACTATGGCTACACCTTC

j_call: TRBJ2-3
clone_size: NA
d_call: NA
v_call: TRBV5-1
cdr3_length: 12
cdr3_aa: CASSPSTDTQYF
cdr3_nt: TGCGCCAGCAGCCCTAGCACAGATACGCAGTATTTT

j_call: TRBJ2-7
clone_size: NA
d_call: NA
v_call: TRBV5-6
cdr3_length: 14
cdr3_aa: CASSDGAGTYEQYF
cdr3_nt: TGTGCCAGCAGCGATGGGGCGGGGACCTACGAGCAGTACTTC

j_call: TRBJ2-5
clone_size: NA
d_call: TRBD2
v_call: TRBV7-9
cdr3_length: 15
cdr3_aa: CASSSRRGSQETQYF
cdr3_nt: TGTGCCAGCAGCTCGCGGCGGGGGTCCCAAGAGACCCAGTACTTC

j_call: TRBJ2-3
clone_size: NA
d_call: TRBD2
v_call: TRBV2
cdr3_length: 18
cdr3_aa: CASSEDPSGGNPTDTQYF
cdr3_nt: TGTGCCAGCAGTGAAGATCCCAGCGGGGGAAACCCCACAGATACGCAGTATTTT

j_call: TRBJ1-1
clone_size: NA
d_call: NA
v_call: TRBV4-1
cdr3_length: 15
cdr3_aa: CASSLRLGAETEAFF
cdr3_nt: TGCGCCAGCAGCCTAAGACTGGGAGCGGAAACTGAAGCTTTCTTT

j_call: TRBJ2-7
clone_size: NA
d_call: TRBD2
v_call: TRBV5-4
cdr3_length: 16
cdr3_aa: CASSSGGTSGGNEQYF
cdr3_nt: TGTGCCAGCAGCTCGGGCGGGACTAGCGGGGGGAACGAGCAGTACTTC

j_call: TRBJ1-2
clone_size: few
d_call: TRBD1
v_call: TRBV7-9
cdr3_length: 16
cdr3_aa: CASTVDGTQGAYGYTF
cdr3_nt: TGTGCCAGCACCGTCGACGGAACACAGGGGGCCTATGGCTACACCTTC

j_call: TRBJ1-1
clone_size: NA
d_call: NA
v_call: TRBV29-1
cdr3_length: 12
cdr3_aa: CSAGVFNTEAFF
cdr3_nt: TGCAGCGCAGGGGTTTTCAACACTGAAGCTTTCTTT

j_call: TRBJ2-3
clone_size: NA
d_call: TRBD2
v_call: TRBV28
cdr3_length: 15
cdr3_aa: CASSLVGGGLDTQYF
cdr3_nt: TGTGCCAGCAGTTTGGTCGGGGGGGGCCTAGATACGCAGTATTTT

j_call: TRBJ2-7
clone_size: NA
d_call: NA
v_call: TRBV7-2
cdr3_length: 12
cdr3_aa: CASSPGPWGQYF
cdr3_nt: TGTGCCAGCAGCCCAGGGCCCTGGGGGCAGTACTTC

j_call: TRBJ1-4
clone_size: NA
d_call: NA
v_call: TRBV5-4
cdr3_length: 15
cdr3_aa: CASSLGHTTNEKLFF
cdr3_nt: TGTGCCAGCAGCTTAGGACACACAACTAATGAAAAACTGTTTTTT

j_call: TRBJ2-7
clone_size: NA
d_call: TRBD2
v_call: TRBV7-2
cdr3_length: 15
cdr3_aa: CASSSSGGISYEQYF
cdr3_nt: TGTGCCAGCAGCTCGAGCGGGGGGATATCCTACGAGCAGTACTTC

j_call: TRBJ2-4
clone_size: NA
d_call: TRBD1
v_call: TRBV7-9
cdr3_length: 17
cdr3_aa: CASSQPRTGEAINIQYF
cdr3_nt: TGTGCCAGCAGCCAACCTCGGACAGGGGAGGCGATCAACATTCAGTACTTC

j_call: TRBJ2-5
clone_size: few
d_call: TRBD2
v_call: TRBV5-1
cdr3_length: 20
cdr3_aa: CASSLTGLAGGHLAQETQYF
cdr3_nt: TGCGCCAGCAGCCTAACCGGACTAGCGGGGGGGCATTTGGCCCAAGAGACCCAGTACTTC